A selection of T cell receptor beta chains follows, all from one sample in a study of cytomegalovirus exposure and HLA in healthy donors. Produced via immunoSEQ multiplex PCR; TCRdb's table is partial and in-frame only. The top ten hold 1% to 1.5% of the sample, which has around 200,000 clones, 65% to 90% seen once. The material sequenced was PBMCs. The receptors come from a girl aged 2-15 years in good health and CMV-seropositive. Both conserved end residues are part of each CDR3. The D gene is left open where the match is weak. Clone size is given for some rows only: seen once, a few or many times, or a class if the clone is expanded.

clone_size,d_call,j_call,v_call,cdr3_aa,cdr3_nt
.,.,TRBJ1-2,TRBV28,CASSSTGQQGGYTF,TGTGCCAGCAGTTCAACAGGGCAGCAAGGAGGCTACACCTTC
few,.,TRBJ2-1,TRBV7-9,CASSFSLRGPRNNEQFF,TGTGCCAGCAGCTTCTCCTTGAGAGGGCCAAGAAACAATGAGCAGTTCTTC
once,TRBD2,TRBJ2-1,TRBV30,CAWSVSGRSGRAVWQFF,TGTGCCTGGAGTGTAAGCGGCCGTAGCGGGAGGGCCGTATGGCAGTTCTTC
.,.,TRBJ2-7,TRBV6-5,CASSTENPYEQYF,TGTGCCAGCAGTACAGAGAATCCCTACGAGCAGTACTTC
.,.,TRBJ1-1,TRBV6-5,CASTNRAEAFF,TGTGCCAGCACCAACAGGGCTGAAGCTTTCTTT
.,.,TRBJ2-7,TRBV2,CASRWPYEQYF,TGTGCCAGCAGGTGGCCCTACGAGCAGTACTTC
.,.,TRBJ1-2,TRBV13,CASIPRTEESYGYTF,TGTGCCAGCATCCCTAGGACAGAGGAGTCCTATGGCTACACCTTC
.,TRBD2,TRBJ2-3,TRBV7-9,CASSASGRSLDTQYF,TGTGCCAGCAGCGCTAGCGGGAGGAGTCTAGATACGCAGTATTTT
once,.,TRBJ1-2,TRBV7-2,CASSLRFGGFYGYTF,TGTGCCAGCAGCTTACGGTTCGGAGGTTTCTATGGCTACACCTTC
.,TRBD2,TRBJ2-7,TRBV27,CASSFLPWGVGTSGSEQYF,TGTGCCAGCAGTTTTCTCCCGTGGGGTGTGGGGACTAGCGGGAGCGAGCAGTACTTC
.,TRBD1,TRBJ1-2,TRBV6-4,CASSVEQGAGDGYTF,TGTGCCAGCAGTGTCGAACAGGGGGCAGGTGATGGCTACACCTTC
few,.,TRBJ1-1,TRBV6-5,CASSPRGNTEAFF,TGTGCCAGCAGTCCAAGGGGGAACACTGAAGCTTTCTTT
.,.,TRBJ1-5,TRBV5-1,CASSLGADQPQHF,TGCGCCAGCAGCTTGGGTGCGGATCAGCCCCAGCATTTT
few,TRBD1,TRBJ1-6,TRBV6-6,CASSRDRAGSPLHF,TGTGCCAGCAGTCGCGACAGGGCAGGTTCACCCCTCCACTTT
.,.,TRBJ1-3,TRBV6-6,CASSYPGNTIYF,TGTGCCAGCAGTTACCCGGGAAACACCATATATTTT
.,TRBD2,TRBJ2-3,TRBV29-1,CSVWGGYTDTQYF,TGCAGCGTGTGGGGGGGATATACAGATACGCAGTATTTT
.,.,TRBJ2-7,TRBV5-4,CASSLGGYEQYF,TGTGCCAGCAGCTTGGGCGGCTACGAGCAGTACTTC
.,.,TRBJ1-5,TRBV28,CASSQVREPQHF,TGTGCCAGCAGCCAGGTGAGGGAGCCCCAGCATTTT
few,.,TRBJ1-1,TRBV7-7,CASSPSGQPGTEAFF,TGTGCTAGCAGCCCGAGCGGGCAGCCTGGCACTGAAGCTTTCTTT
.,.,TRBJ1-3,TRBV11-2,CASSSDRGNTIYF,TGTGCCAGCAGCTCCGACAGGGGAAACACCATATATTTT
.,TRBD1,TRBJ1-1,TRBV18,CASSRRGIGNTEAFF,TGTGCCAGCTCACGCAGGGGGATAGGGAACACTGAAGCTTTCTTT
.,TRBD2,TRBJ2-5,TRBV5-5,CASSLDAGGNQETQYF,TGTGCCAGCAGCTTGGACGCCGGGGGGAACCAAGAGACCCAGTACTTC
.,.,TRBJ1-1,TRBV29-1,CSGINRAASGLHTEAFF,TGCAGCGGCATTAACAGGGCAGCATCAGGTCTGCACACTGAAGCTTTCTTT
.,TRBD2,TRBJ2-7,TRBV27,CASTKSPSGYEQYF,TGTGCCAGCACCAAATCCCCTAGCGGCTACGAGCAGTACTTC
.,.,TRBJ1-3,TRBV29-1,CSVEDLLGVGNTIYF,TGCAGCGTTGAAGATCTTCTAGGGGTAGGCAACACCATATATTTT
.,TRBD2,TRBJ2-7,TRBV30,CAWAGGTLGEQYF,TGTGCCTGGGCGGGAGGGACTCTGGGTGAGCAGTACTTC
.,.,TRBJ2-3,TRBV2,CASGPEGGSGTDTQYF,TGTGCCAGCGGCCCCGAAGGGGGTTCCGGCACAGATACGCAGTATTTT
.,TRBD2,TRBJ2-1,TRBV15,CATSRDWGGRFF,TGTGCCACCAGCAGAGACTGGGGGGGGAGGTTCTTC
.,TRBD2,TRBJ2-1,TRBV27,CASSFVSGRPYNEQFF,TGTGCCAGCAGTTTTGTTAGCGGGAGGCCCTACAATGAGCAGTTCTTC
.,.,TRBJ2-3,TRBV11-2,CASSNRDTLTDTQYF,TGTGCCAGCAGCAACCGGGACACACTCACAGATACGCAGTATTTT
.,TRBD2,TRBJ2-1,TRBV19,CATGLAGGMSSYNEQFF,TGTGCCACTGGACTAGCGGGAGGGATGAGCTCCTACAATGAGCAGTTCTTC
once,TRBD1,TRBJ2-7,TRBV11-2,CASSLGPSGTAARYEQYF,TGTGCCAGCAGCTTAGGACCCAGTGGGACAGCCGCTCGCTACGAGCAGTACTTC
.,TRBD2,TRBJ2-1,TRBV5-6,CASSPPTSGRGDEQFF,TGTGCCAGCTCCCCCCCTACTAGCGGGAGGGGCGATGAGCAGTTCTTC
few,TRBD1,TRBJ2-7,TRBV6-1,CASNELTGNEQYF,TGTGCCAGCAATGAGTTGACAGGGAACGAGCAGTACTTC
.,TRBD1,TRBJ1-6,TRBV5-1,CASRGQASDSYNSPLHF,TGCGCCAGCAGGGGACAGGCCTCGGACTCCTATAATTCACCCCTCCACTTT